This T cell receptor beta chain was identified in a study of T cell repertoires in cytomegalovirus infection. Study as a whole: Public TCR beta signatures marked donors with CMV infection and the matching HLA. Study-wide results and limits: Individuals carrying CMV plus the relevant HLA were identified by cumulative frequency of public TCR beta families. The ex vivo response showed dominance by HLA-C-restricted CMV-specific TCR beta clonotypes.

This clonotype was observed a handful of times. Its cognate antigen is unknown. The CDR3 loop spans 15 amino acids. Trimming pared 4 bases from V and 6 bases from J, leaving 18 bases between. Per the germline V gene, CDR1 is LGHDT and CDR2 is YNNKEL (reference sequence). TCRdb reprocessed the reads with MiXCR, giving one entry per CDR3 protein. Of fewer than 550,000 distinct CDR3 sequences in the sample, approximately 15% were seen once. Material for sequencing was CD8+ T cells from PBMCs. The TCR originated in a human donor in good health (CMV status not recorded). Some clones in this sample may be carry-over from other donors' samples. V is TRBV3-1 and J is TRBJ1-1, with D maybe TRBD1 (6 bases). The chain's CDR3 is CASSPYSTGTPEAFF. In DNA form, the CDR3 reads TGTGCCAGCAGCCCCTATTCAACAGGGACCCCTGAAGCTTTCTTT.